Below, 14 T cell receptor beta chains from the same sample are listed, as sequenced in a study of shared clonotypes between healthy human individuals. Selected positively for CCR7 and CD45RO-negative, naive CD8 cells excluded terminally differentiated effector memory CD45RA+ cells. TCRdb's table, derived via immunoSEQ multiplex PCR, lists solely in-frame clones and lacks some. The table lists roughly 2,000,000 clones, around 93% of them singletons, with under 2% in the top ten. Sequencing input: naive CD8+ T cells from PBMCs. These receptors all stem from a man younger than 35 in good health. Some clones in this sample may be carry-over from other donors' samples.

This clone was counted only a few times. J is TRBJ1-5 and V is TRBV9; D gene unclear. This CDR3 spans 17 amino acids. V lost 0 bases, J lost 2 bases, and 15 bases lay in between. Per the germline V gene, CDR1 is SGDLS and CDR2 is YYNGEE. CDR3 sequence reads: CASSVVGNDLGNQPQHF. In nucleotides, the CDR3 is TGTGCCAGCAGCGTAGTGGGTAATGACTTGGGCAATCAGCCCCAGCATTTT.

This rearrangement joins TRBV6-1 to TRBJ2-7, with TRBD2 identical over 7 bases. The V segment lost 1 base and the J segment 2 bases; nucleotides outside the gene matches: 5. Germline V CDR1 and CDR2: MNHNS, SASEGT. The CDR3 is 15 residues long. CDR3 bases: TGTGCCAGCAGTGAAGGGGGCGGGAGCACCTACGAGCAGTACTTC. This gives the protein CASSEGGGSTYEQYF.

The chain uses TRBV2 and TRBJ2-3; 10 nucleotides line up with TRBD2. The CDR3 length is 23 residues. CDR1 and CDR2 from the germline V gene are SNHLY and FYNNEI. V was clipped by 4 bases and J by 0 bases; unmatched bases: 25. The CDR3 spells CASSVFRLREGTSAQPSTDTQYF. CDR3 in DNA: TGTGCCAGCAGTGTTTTCAGGTTGAGGGAGGGGACTAGCGCCCAACCCAGCACAGATACGCAGTATTTT.

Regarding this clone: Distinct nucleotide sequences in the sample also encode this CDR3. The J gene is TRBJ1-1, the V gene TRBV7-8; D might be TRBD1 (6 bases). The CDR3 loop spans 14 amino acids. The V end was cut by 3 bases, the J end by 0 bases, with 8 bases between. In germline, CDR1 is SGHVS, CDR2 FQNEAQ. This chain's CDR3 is CASSLGGMNTEAFF. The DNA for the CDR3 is TGTGCCAGCAGCTTGGGGGGCATGAACACTGAAGCTTTCTTT. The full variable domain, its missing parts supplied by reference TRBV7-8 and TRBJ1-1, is GAGVSQSPRYKVAKRGQDVALRCDPISGHVSLFWYQQALGQGPEFLTYFQNEAQLDKSGLPSDRFFAERPEGSVSTLKIQRTQQEDSAVYLCASSLGGMNTEAFFGQGTRLTVV.

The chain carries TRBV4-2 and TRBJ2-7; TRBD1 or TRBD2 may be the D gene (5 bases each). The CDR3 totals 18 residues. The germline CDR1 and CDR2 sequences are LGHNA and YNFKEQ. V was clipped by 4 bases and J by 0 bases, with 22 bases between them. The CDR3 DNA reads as TGTGCCAGCAGCCTAAGGCCCTCCCTAGGGGACCGCTCCTACGAGCAGTACTTC. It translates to CASSLRPSLGDRSYEQYF.

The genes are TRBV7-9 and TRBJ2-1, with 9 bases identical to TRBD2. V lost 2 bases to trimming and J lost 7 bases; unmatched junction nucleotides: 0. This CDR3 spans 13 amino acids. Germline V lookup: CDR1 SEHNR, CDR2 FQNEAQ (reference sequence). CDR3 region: CASSLLAGNEQFF. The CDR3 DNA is TGTGCCAGCAGCTTACTAGCGGGAAATGAGCAGTTCTTC.

The CDR3 coding sequence is TGTGCCAGCAGTTACTCGGACTGGAACTCCTACGAGCAGTACTTC. Translating gives CASSYSDWNSYEQYF. The chain recombines TRBV6-5 with TRBJ2-7; possible D gene TRBD2, 5 bases. Germline CDR1 MNHEY, CDR2 SVGAGI. V gave up 0 bases and J gave up 0 bases, with 9 bases separating them. The CDR3 totals 15 residues.

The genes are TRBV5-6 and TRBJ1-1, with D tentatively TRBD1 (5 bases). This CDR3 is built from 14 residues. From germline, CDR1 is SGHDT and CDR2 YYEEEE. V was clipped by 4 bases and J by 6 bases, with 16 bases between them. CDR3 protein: CASSQIGEGPEAFF. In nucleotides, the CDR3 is TGTGCCAGCAGCCAAATTGGGGAGGGGCCTGAAGCTTTCTTT. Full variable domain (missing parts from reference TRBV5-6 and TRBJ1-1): DAGVTQSPTHLIKTRGQQVTLRCSPKSGHDTVSWYQQALGQGPQFIFQYYEEEERQRGNFPDRFSGHQFPNYSSELNVNALLLGDSALYLCASSQIGEGPEAFFGQGTRLTVV.

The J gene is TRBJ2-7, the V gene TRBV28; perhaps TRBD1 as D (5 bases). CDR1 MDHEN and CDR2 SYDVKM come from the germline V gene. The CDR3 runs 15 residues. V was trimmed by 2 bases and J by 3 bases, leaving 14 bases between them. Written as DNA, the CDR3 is TGTGCCAGCAGTTTAGCGCTAGGCCAGGGCTACGAGCAGTACTTC. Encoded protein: CASSLALGQGYEQYF.

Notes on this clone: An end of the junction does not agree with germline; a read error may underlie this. The chain's CDR3 is CASSPEPGLLF. CDR3 DNA sequence: TGTGCCAGCAGCCCTGAACCGGGACTGCTATTC. The chain joins TRBV7-9 to TRBJ1-2; weak D call: TRBD1 (5 bases). The CDR3 runs 11 residues. Germline V CDR1 and CDR2: SEHNR, FQNEAQ (reference sequence).

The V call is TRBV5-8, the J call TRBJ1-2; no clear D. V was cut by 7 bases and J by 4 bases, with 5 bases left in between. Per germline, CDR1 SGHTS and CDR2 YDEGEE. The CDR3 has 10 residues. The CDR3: CASPPYGYTF. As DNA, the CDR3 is TGTGCCAGCCCCCCCTATGGCTACACCTTC.

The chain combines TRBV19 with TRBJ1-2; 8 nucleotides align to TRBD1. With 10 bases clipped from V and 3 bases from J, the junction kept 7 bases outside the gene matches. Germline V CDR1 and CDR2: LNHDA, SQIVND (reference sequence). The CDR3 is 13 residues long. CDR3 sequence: CATEDREHYGYTF. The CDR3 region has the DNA TGTGCCACCGAGGACAGGGAACACTATGGCTACACCTTC.

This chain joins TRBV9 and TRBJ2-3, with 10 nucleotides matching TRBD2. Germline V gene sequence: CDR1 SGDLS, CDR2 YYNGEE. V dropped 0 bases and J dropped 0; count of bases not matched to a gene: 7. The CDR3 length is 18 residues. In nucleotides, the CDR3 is TGTGCCAGCAGCGTAGAGACTAGCGGGCACCCCAGCACAGATACGCAGTATTTT. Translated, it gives CASSVETSGHPSTDTQYF.

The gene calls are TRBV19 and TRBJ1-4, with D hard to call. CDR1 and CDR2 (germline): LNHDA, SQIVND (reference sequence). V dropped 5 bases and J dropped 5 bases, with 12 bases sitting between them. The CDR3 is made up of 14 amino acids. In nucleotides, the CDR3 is TGTGCCAGTAGTCTGCCGGCTCCCAATGAAAAACTGTTTTTT. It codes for CASSLPAPNEKLFF. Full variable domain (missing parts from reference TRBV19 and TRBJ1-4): DGGITQSPKYLFRKEGQNVTLSCEQNLNHDAMYWYRQDPGQGLRLIYYSQIVNDFQKGDIAEGYSVSREKKESFPLTVTSAQKNPTAFYLCASSLPAPNEKLFFGSGTQLSVL.